Presented here are 18 T cell receptor beta chains from one specimen sequenced in a study of T cells in localized non-small cell lung cancer. The repertoire was sequenced with immunoSEQ multiplex PCR; TCRdb's copy has only in-frame clones and lacks some. This table holds 25,000 to 35,000 clones, around 80% found once. This material consisted of peripheral blood, taken before any cancer treatment. The origin of the receptors is a male donor aged 60 or older with stage III squamous cell lung carcinoma.

The chain joins TRBV2 to TRBJ1-2; 8 nucleotides align to TRBD1. The germline V gene encodes CDR1 SNHLY and CDR2 FYNNEI. The CDR3 covers 17 residues. Germline trimming cut 4 bases from V and 0 bases from J; bases unmatched to any gene: 10. Here the CDR3 reads CASSVTGQALTNYGYTF. DNA of the CDR3: TGTGCCAGCAGTGTCACGGGACAGGCTCTCACTAACTATGGCTACACCTTC.

The V gene is TRBV6-5, the J gene TRBJ1-1; D is unclear. Trimming pared 0 bases from V and 4 bases from J, leaving 15 bases between. The germline CDR1 and CDR2 sequences are MNHEY and SVGAGI. The CDR3 is made up of 16 amino acids. In DNA form, the CDR3 reads TGTGCCAGCAGTTACTCGAGAGGCGGTGTAGGCACTGAAGCTTTCTTT. This gives the protein CASSYSRGGVGTEAFF.

The V call is TRBV6-1, the J call TRBJ1-1; 7 nucleotides line up with TRBD1. In germline, CDR1 is MNHNS, CDR2 SASEGT. The J segment lost 1 base and the V segment lost 7 bases, leaving 3 bases of the junction unmatched. CDR3 size: 13 residues. The CDR3 coding sequence is TGTGCCAGCAAAAGACAGGGGAACACTGAAGCTTTCTTT. Translation: CASKRQGNTEAFF.

The chain employs TRBV6-6 and TRBJ2-1; D gene unclear. Germline V gives CDR1 MNHNY, CDR2 SVGAGI (reference sequence). V lost 2 bases to trimming and J lost 14 bases, with 10 bases between them. This CDR3 comprises 11 residues. The CDR3 DNA sequence: TGTGCCAGCAGTTACGAGGCGACGGAGTTCTTC. Translated: CASSYEATEFF.

V gene TRBV29-1 combines with J gene TRBJ1-1, with a weak D call TRBD1 (5 bases). With 6 bases removed from V and 1 base from J, the gap between germline ends came to 9 bases. The CDR3 is 12 residues long. The germline V gene has CDR1 SQVTM and CDR2 ANQGSEA. The DNA of the CDR3 is TGCAGCGTAGTCACAGGGAACACTGAAGCTTTCTTT. Amino acid sequence: CSVVTGNTEAFF.

The DNA of the CDR3 is TGTGCCAGCACCATGCCGGGACAGGGGGCTCTAGCTAACTATGGCTACACCTTC. Translating it yields CASTMPGQGALANYGYTF. The chain links TRBV28 to TRBJ1-2; 12 nucleotides match TRBD1. CDR3 length equals 18 residues. The V and J ends lost 7 bases and 0 bases, in that order; junction bases with no gene match: 12. Germline V gene lookup returns CDR1 MDHEN and CDR2 SYDVKM.

J is TRBJ2-7 and V is TRBV5-1; D uncertain. The ends were cut back, 4 bases at V and 0 bases at J, with 5 bases in the middle. CDR1 is SGHRS, CDR2 YFSETQ, per germline. The CDR3 runs to 12 residues. For the CDR3, the DNA is TGCGCCAGCAGCGAGTTCTCCTACGAGCAGTACTTC. Translation: CASSEFSYEQYF.

V and J are TRBV5-1 and TRBJ2-5; possibly TRBD1 or TRBD2 for D (5 bases each). The CDR3 runs to 14 residues. Between the trimmed V and J ends, which lost 0 bases and 3 bases, there was a span of 9 bases. The germline CDR1 and CDR2 sequences are SGHRS and YFSETQ. CDR3: CASSLDEGKETQYF. The CDR3 nucleotides read TGCGCCAGCAGCTTGGATGAGGGGAAAGAGACCCAGTACTTC.

This chain uses TRBV19 with TRBJ2-5, with 9 bases matching TRBD1. This CDR3 region has 14 residues. J lost 1 base, V lost 6 bases, and 3 bases had no gene match. Germline values: CDR1 LNHDA, CDR2 SQIVND (reference sequence). CDR3 coding DNA: TGTGCCAGTAGCTCGGGACAGGGCCAAGAGACCCAGTACTTC. The encoded protein is CASSSGQGQETQYF.

This chain joins TRBV11-1 and TRBJ2-7; 9 nucleotides align to TRBD2. Losses at the gene ends were 6 bases for V and 4 bases for J; bases not matched to a gene: 10. The CDR3 loop spans 15 amino acids. The germline gives CDR1 SGHAT, CDR2 FQDESV (reference sequence). CDR3 amino acids: CASRLSSGGEYEQYF. CDR3 in DNA: TGTGCCAGCAGGTTGAGTAGCGGGGGTGAATACGAGCAGTACTTC.

This clone was picked up one time. J is TRBJ2-5 and V is TRBV29-1, with 14 bases fitting TRBD2. The CDR3 is 15 amino acids. Per the germline V gene, CDR1 is SQVTM and CDR2 is ANQGSEA. V shed 6 bases and J 5 bases; nucleotides not matched to a gene: 8. CDR3 sequence reads: CSVQGTSGSDETQYF. CDR3 nucleotides: TGCAGCGTCCAAGGGACTAGCGGGAGTGACGAGACCCAGTACTTC. The full variable domain, rest sourced from reference TRBV29-1 and TRBJ2-5, is SAVISQKPSRDICQRGTSLTIQCQVDSQVTMMFWYRQQPGQSLTLIATANQGSEATYESGFVIDKFPISRPNLTFSTLTVSNMSPEDSSIYLCSVQGTSGSDETQYFGPGTRLLVL.

V usage is TRBV6-5 and J usage is TRBJ2-3; D not resolved. This CDR3 has 15 residues. Deletions cut 0 bases from V and 6 bases from J, with 13 bases between. Germline V gene data show CDR1 as MNHEY and CDR2 as SVGAGI. The CDR3 bases are TGTGCCAGCAGTTACTCGAGTACGAGCCCGGATACGCAGTATTTT. Its translation is CASSYSSTSPDTQYF.

The chain carries TRBV5-8 and TRBJ1-3; no clear D. The germline CDR1 and CDR2 sequences are SGHTS and YDEGEE. The CDR3 extends over 15 amino acids. Trimming shortened V by 0 bases and J by 1 base, and 8 bases separated the two germline ends. CDR3 nucleotides: TGTGCCAGCAGCTTGGATCTGGATTCTGGAAACACCATATATTTT. This encodes CASSLDLDSGNTIYF. The whole variable domain, filled in from reference TRBV5-8 and TRBJ1-3, reads EAGVTQSPTHLIKTRGQQATLRCSPISGHTSVYWYQQALGLGLQFLLWYDEGEERNRGNFPPRFSGRQFPNYSSELNVNALELEDSALYLCASSLDLDSGNTIYFGEGSWLTVV.

A remark on this clone: At one end, the junction sequence differs from germline, possibly due to a read error. The V and J genes are TRBV5-6 and TRBJ1-2; D unresolved. The CDR3 sequence is 16 residues long. CDR1 is SGHDT and CDR2 is YYEEEE in the germline V gene. CDR3 in amino acids: CASSSQLQEKDYGYAF. CDR3 DNA sequence: TGTGCCAGCAGCAGTCAGCTTCAGGAAAAGGACTATGGCTACGCCTTC. Full variable domain (rest looked up from reference TRBV5-6 and TRBJ1-2): DAGVTQSPTHLIKTRGQQVTLRCSPKSGHDTVSWYQQALGQGPQFIFQYYEEEERQRGNFPDRFSGHQFPNYSSELNVNALLLGDSALYLCASSSQLQEKDYGYAFGSGTRLTVV.

The sample holds a few counts of this clone. V gene TRBV4-3 combines with J gene TRBJ1-2; D gene ambiguous. This CDR3 is 17 amino acids long. Germline CDR1 is LGHNA and CDR2 is YSLEER. V lost 1 base, J lost 8 bases, and 23 bases lay in between. CDR3 bases: TGCGCCAGCAGCCAAGGGGCTGGCAGACCGCTTCCCGGGGGCTACACCTTC. Residues: CASSQGAGRPLPGGYTF.

CDR3 nucleotides: TGTGCCAGCAGTCCCGGTGAGGTGACGAACACTGAAGCTTTCTTT. This codes for CASSPGEVTNTEAFF. The chain carries TRBV27 and TRBJ1-1; D is ambiguous. The CDR3 covers 15 residues. Germline assignment: CDR1 MNHEY and CDR2 SMNVEV (reference sequence). V was shortened by 5 bases and J by 1 base, with 14 bases between the two germline ends.

V gene TRBV11-2 combines with J gene TRBJ2-1; tentative D call: TRBD1 (6 bases). V dropped 5 bases and J dropped 8 bases, with 13 bases sitting between them. The CDR3 sequence is 13 residues long. From germline, CDR1 is SGHAT and CDR2 FQNNGV. This CDR3 is CASSKQGKYEQFF. In DNA, the CDR3 is TGTGCCAGCAGCAAACAGGGAAAGTATGAGCAGTTCTTC.

J is TRBJ2-1 and V is TRBV29-1; D possibly corresponds to TRBD2 (5 bases). The CDR3 extends over 11 amino acids. Germline V CDR1 and CDR2: SQVTM, ANQGSEA. V gave up 4 bases and J gave up 6 bases, with 7 bases separating them. The CDR3 loop is CSVGGFNEQFF. The CDR3 coding sequence is TGCAGCGTTGGAGGGTTCAATGAGCAGTTCTTC.